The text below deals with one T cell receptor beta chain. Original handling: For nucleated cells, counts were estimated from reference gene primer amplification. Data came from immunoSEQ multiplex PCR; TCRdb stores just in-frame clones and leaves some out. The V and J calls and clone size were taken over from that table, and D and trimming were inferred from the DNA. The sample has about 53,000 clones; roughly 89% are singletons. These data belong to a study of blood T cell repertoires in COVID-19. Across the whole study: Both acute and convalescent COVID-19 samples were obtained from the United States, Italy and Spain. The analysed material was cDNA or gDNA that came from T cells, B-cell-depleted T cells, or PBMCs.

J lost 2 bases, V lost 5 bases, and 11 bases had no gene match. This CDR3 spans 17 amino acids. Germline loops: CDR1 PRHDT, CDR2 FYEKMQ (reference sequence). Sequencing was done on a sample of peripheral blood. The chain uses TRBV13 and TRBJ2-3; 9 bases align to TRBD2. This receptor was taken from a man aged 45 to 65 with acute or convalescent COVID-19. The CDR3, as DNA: TGTGCCAGCAGCCATTTGGCCGGGACTAGCACCACAGATACGCAGTATTTT. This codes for CASSHLAGTSTTDTQYF.